This entry features one TCR beta chain sequence. Germline values: CDR1 DFQATT, CDR2 SNEGSKA (reference sequence). This CDR3 has 11 amino acids. Trimming pared 3 bases from V and 6 bases from J, leaving 9 bases between. The data originate from a study of long-term antiretroviral therapy in people with HIV. Participants who had HIV were, without exception, treated in the United States. Survey level was the resolution at which the v3.0 immunoSEQ assay ran. Clones were sequenced by immunoSEQ multiplex PCR, and TCRdb holds only the in-frame ones, with some missing. The sample records around 19,000 clones, approximately 85% being singletons.

Material: unsorted PBMCs, obtained at the start of antiretroviral therapy. The rearrangement uses TRBV20-1 and TRBJ2-7; D not certain. The clonotype originates from a man in his thirties or forties with HIV. CDR3 region: CSARRLAEQYF. The CDR3 DNA reads TGCAGTGCTAGGCGACTGGCCGAGCAGTACTTC.